Listed below are T cell receptor beta chains from one sample, sequenced in a study of shared T cell receptors in the human thymus. Generated by immunoSEQ multiplex PCR, the TCRdb table keeps only in-frame clones and is missing some. The sample shows hundreds of thousands of clones, approximately 89% of them seen only once. The data also belong to a second study, concerning human thymus T cells.

Sample: thymocytes. The receptors here all came from a boy under three years old with a congenital heart defect. Both conserved end residues are part of each CDR3. The order of the fields is D gene, V gene, J gene, CDR3 protein, CDR3 DNA. D genes are given only for firm matches.

TRBD1	TRBV5-1	TRBJ1-2	CASSWDRGDGYTF	TGCGCCAGCAGCTGGGACAGGGGTGATGGCTACACCTTC
NA	TRBV28	TRBJ1-1	CASRPSAGDGNTEAFF	TGTGCCAGCAGGCCTAGTGCCGGGGATGGGAACACTGAAGCTTTCTTT
TRBD1	TRBV15	TRBJ2-7	CATSRDWTSRDRGFPPPGYEQYF	TGTGCCACCAGCAGAGATTGGACAAGCCGGGACAGGGGGTTCCCACCTCCGGGATACGAGCAGTACTTC
NA	TRBV5-6	TRBJ2-3	CASRRALGAGTDTQYF	TGTGCCAGCCGCCGGGCTTTGGGGGCTGGTACAGATACGCAGTATTTT
TRBD2	TRBV12-5	TRBJ2-5	CASERAGGVRQETQYF	TGTGCTAGTGAACGGGCGGGAGGTGTACGCCAAGAGACCCAGTACTTC
NA	TRBV5-6	TRBJ1-2	CASSLGDTYGYTF	TGTGCCAGCAGCTTGGGGGACACCTATGGCTACACCTTC
NA	TRBV4-2	TRBJ2-3	CASSQDPGGTDTQYF	TGTGCCAGCAGCCAAGATCCCGGGGGTACAGATACGCAGTATTTT
TRBD1	TRBV27	TRBJ2-1	CASSRLGQPTQYNEQFF	TGTGCCAGCAGTCGTTTGGGACAGCCAACCCAATACAATGAGCAGTTCTTC
TRBD1	TRBV12-5	TRBJ1-1	CASGFDRANTEAFF	TGTGCTAGTGGTTTTGACAGGGCCAACACTGAAGCTTTCTTT
TRBD2	TRBV30	TRBJ2-7	CAWSQSGTSLGEQYF	TGTGCCTGGAGCCAAAGTGGGACTAGTCTAGGCGAGCAGTACTTC
NA	TRBV2	TRBJ1-4	CASSGQRNEKLFF	TGTGCCAGCAGTGGACAGAGAAATGAAAAACTGTTTTTT
TRBD1	TRBV7-9	TRBJ1-1	CASSLAWDRTTEAFF	TGTGCCAGCAGCTTAGCGTGGGACAGGACCACTGAAGCTTTCTTT
TRBD2	TRBV11-2	TRBJ2-2	CASSFGTSGRRDTGELFF	TGTGCCAGCAGCTTTGGGACTAGCGGGAGGAGGGACACCGGGGAGCTGTTTTTT
TRBD1	TRBV16	TRBJ2-2	CASSWTGGETGELFF	TGTGCCAGCAGCTGGACAGGGGGGGAAACCGGGGAGCTGTTTTTT
NA	TRBV10-1	TRBJ2-3	CASSVLESTDTQYF	TGCGCCAGCAGTGTACTAGAGAGCACAGATACGCAGTATTTT